What follows are 10 T cell receptor beta chains derived from one specimen sequenced in a study of cytomegalovirus exposure and HLA in healthy donors. The PCR employed 60 Vbeta primers together with 13 Jbeta primers. TCRdb keeps only in-frame clones here, not all; method: immunoSEQ multiplex PCR. The table shows roughly 150,000 clones, with over 70% occurring only once. Material: PBMCs. The origin of the receptors is a male donor in good health and CMV-seronegative.

This clone was recorded a few times. This sequence joins TRBV27 and TRBJ2-2, with TRBD2 matching over 9 bases. The CDR3 has 17 residues. Germline V gene lookup returns CDR1 MNHEY and CDR2 SMNVEV (reference sequence). Trimming cost V 2 bases and J 3 bases; bases outside gene matches: 7. The CDR3 nucleotides read TGTGCCAGCAGTTTAAGGAGGTTAGCGGGAGACACCGGGGAGCTGTTTTTT. It is translated as CASSLRRLAGDTGELFF.

This clone occurred a few times. This chain connects TRBV5-4 to TRBJ2-6, with a possible D match to TRBD2 (6 bases). This CDR3 is built from 18 residues. The germline CDR1 and CDR2 sequences are SGHNT and YYREEE (reference sequence). Trimming cost V 1 base and J 2 bases, with 16 bases left between them. The CDR3 spells CASSLSIGGGAGANVLTF. The CDR3, as DNA: TGTGCCAGCAGCTTGTCAATCGGGGGAGGTGCTGGGGCCAACGTCCTGACTTTC.

The chain has TRBV5-1 and TRBJ1-4; D is ambiguous. Trimming took off 2 bases at V and 2 bases at J, with 7 bases between the two ends. This CDR3 spans 14 amino acids. CDR1 SGHRS and CDR2 YFSETQ come from the germline V gene. This chain's CDR3 is CASSFSQTNEKLFF. The DNA for the CDR3 is TGCGCCAGCAGCTTTTCCCAGACTAATGAAAAACTGTTTTTT.

This CDR3 reads CASSAWTGNQPQHF. Here the CDR3 DNA reads TGTGCCAGCAGCGCGTGGACAGGGAATCAGCCCCAGCATTTT. The chain combines TRBV5-8 with TRBJ1-5, with 8 positions matching TRBD1. The CDR3 spans 14 residues. Germline CDR1 reads SGHTS; CDR2 reads YDEGEE. V lost 4 bases, J lost 4 bases, and 4 bases stayed unmatched.

The chain combines TRBV9 with TRBJ1-1; no clear D gene. Per the germline V gene, CDR1 is SGDLS and CDR2 is YYNGEE. V was pared by 0 bases and J by 4 bases, with 10 bases between. This CDR3 has 14 residues. Here the CDR3 reads CASSVAPVGTEAFF. The CDR3, as DNA: TGTGCCAGCAGCGTAGCGCCGGTTGGCACTGAAGCTTTCTTT.

Here the CDR3 reads CASSPLGQGFGDTQYF. The CDR3 DNA is TGCGCCAGCAGCCCACTGGGACAGGGATTCGGAGATACGCAGTATTTT. This chain connects TRBV4-1 to TRBJ2-3, with 9 bases matching TRBD1. The V segment lost 4 bases and the J segment 5 bases; nucleotides outside the gene matches: 10. Germline CDR1 MGHRA, CDR2 YSYEKL. The CDR3 length is 16 residues.

The genes are TRBV7-8 and TRBJ2-2; perhaps TRBD1 as D (5 bases). The germline V and J ends were trimmed by 5 bases and 2 bases, with 15 bases remaining between them. From germline, CDR1 is SGHVS and CDR2 FQNEAQ. The CDR3 loop spans 16 amino acids. In DNA form, the CDR3 reads TGTGCCAGCAGCCCTGGGGCGGCCCTTAACACCGGGGAGCTGTTTTTT. Residues: CASSPGAALNTGELFF.

This clone was seen only a few times. The gene calls are TRBV29-1 and TRBJ2-7; 8 positions match TRBD1. CDR3 length: 12 amino acids. Germline lookup yields CDR1 SQVTM and CDR2 ANQGSEA. The ends lost 8 bases at V and 2 bases at J; junction bases unmatched: 5. CDR3 sequence (DNA): TGCAGCATCCGACAGGGGACCTACGAGCAGTACTTC. As protein: CSIRQGTYEQYF.

The chain employs TRBV5-4 and TRBJ2-1; tentatively, D is TRBD2 (7 bases). The V and J ends lost 4 bases and 8 bases respectively, with 19 bases between them. The CDR3 extends over 15 amino acids. Per the germline V gene, CDR1 is SGHNT and CDR2 is YYREEE (reference sequence). The CDR3 sequence is CASSPDLGGGYEQFF. The CDR3 DNA reads TGTGCCAGCAGCCCTGACTTGGGGGGGGGCTATGAGCAGTTCTTC. Looking up the rest from reference TRBV5-4 and TRBJ2-1 gives the full variable domain: ETGVTQSPTHLIKTRGQQVTLRCSSQSGHNTVSWYQQALGQGPQFIFQYYREEENGRGNFPPRFSGLQFPNYSSELNVNALELDDSALYLCASSPDLGGGYEQFFGPGTRLTVL.

This chain uses TRBV7-7 with TRBJ2-1; 8 bases are shared with TRBD2. The CDR3 consists of 16 residues. Germline values: CDR1 SSHAT, CDR2 FNYEAQ (reference sequence). Trimming cost V 4 bases and J 2 bases; bases outside gene matches: 7. In DNA, the CDR3 is TGTGCCAGCAGCTCTACTAGCGGAGCAGCCTACAATGAGCAGTTCTTC. This gives the protein CASSSTSGAAYNEQFF. Complete variable domain (other parts from reference TRBV7-7 and TRBJ2-1): GAGVSQSPRYKVTKRGQDVTLRCDPISSHATLYWYQQALGQGPEFLTYFNYEAQPDKSGLPSDRFSAERPEGSISTLTIQRTEQRDSAMYRCASSSTSGAAYNEQFFGPGTRLTVL.